Included here is one TCR beta chain sequence, with context. The target antigen is unknown. Deletions cut 4 bases from V and 2 bases from J, with 17 bases between. The CDR3 is 16 amino acids. Germline V gives CDR1 SEHNR, CDR2 FQNEAQ (reference sequence). This sample was taken from a study of shared clonotypes between healthy human individuals. Background on the study: Three plates were used per donor for CD4 naive, three for CD4 memory, two for CD8 naive and one for CD8 memory.

The DNA input per sorted-subset replicate PCR was 200 ng, corresponding to 25,000 to 30,000 T cell genomes. As processed by the authors: In the immunoSEQ data, sequences were junction-only and lacked quality scores, so filtering differed. TCRdb's table, derived via immunoSEQ multiplex PCR, lists solely in-frame clones and lacks some. V and J calls and clone size are copied from that table; D and trimming were computed from the DNA. Seen here are 2 million to 2.5 million clones, 85% to 95% observed once, and the top ten hold 0.3% to 0.45%. Study observations and caveats: Shared across four donors were roughly 4.7% of the naive CD4 clonotypes.

Sequences were obtained from naive CD4+ T cells from PBMCs. Subset: CD45RA+ positively selected. The TCR was taken from a young man in good health. Some clones in this sample may be carry-over from other donors' samples. The J gene is TRBJ1-1, the V gene TRBV7-9; tentatively, D is TRBD1 (6 bases). The CDR3 loop reads CASSSRGQGFNTEAFF. Written as DNA, the CDR3 is TGTGCCAGCAGCTCCAGAGGCCAGGGGTTCAACACTGAAGCTTTCTTT.